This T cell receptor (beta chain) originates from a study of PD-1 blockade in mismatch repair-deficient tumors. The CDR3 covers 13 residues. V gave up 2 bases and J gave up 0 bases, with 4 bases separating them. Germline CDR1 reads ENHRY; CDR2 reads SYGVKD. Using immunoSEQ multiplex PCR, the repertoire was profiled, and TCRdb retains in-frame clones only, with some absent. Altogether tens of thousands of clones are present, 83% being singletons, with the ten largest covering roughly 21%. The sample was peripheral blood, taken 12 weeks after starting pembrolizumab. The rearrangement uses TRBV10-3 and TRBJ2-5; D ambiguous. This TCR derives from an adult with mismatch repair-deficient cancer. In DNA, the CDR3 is TGTGCCATCAGTGAGGGATACCAAGAGACCCAGTACTTC. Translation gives CAISEGYQETQYF.